A selection of T cell receptor beta chains follows, all from one sample in a study of shared clonotypes between healthy human individuals. TCRdb's table, derived via immunoSEQ multiplex PCR, lists solely in-frame clones and lacks some. The sample consists of about 1 million clones, 65% to 80% of them appearing once. The sample consisted of memory CD4+ T cells sorted from blood. The receptors here all came from a man aged 18 to 30 in good health. Each CDR3 is given with its conserved first and last residue. Each record gives: clone size, V gene, J gene, D gene, CDR3 protein, CDR3 DNA. A D gene is named only where the DNA matches it firmly. Expanded clones get a size class; other rows say once, few or many, or leave the size out.

clone_size: .
v_call: TRBV30
j_call: TRBJ1-4
d_call: .
cdr3_aa: CAWNLRANEKLFF
cdr3_nt: TGTGCCTGGAATCTTAGGGCTAATGAAAAACTGTTTTTT

clone_size: .
v_call: TRBV6-5
j_call: TRBJ2-1
d_call: .
cdr3_aa: CASSYASIISYNEQFF
cdr3_nt: TGTGCCAGCAGCTACGCGTCTATTATTTCCTACAATGAGCAGTTCTTC

clone_size: .
v_call: TRBV30
j_call: TRBJ2-2
d_call: TRBD1
cdr3_aa: CAWNDRGPTGELFF
cdr3_nt: TGTGCCTGGAATGACAGGGGGCCCACCGGGGAGCTGTTTTTT

clone_size: .
v_call: TRBV6-5
j_call: TRBJ1-2
d_call: .
cdr3_aa: CASNERGAYGHTF
cdr3_nt: TGTGCCAGCAACGAGCGGGGGGCATATGGCCACACCTTC

clone_size: .
v_call: TRBV4-1
j_call: TRBJ1-2
d_call: .
cdr3_aa: CASSHQGLGYGYTF
cdr3_nt: TGCGCCAGCAGCCACCAGGGGCTGGGGTATGGCTACACCTTC

clone_size: .
v_call: TRBV5-4
j_call: TRBJ1-2
d_call: .
cdr3_aa: CASSFSPSGYTF
cdr3_nt: TGTGCCAGCAGCTTCTCCCCGAGTGGCTACACCTTC

clone_size: .
v_call: TRBV5-1
j_call: TRBJ1-1
d_call: .
cdr3_aa: CASSLLVANTEAFF
cdr3_nt: TGCGCCAGCAGCTTGTTAGTAGCGAACACTGAAGCTTTCTTT

clone_size: .
v_call: TRBV7-2
j_call: TRBJ2-5
d_call: .
cdr3_aa: CASSPQGLVRETQYF
cdr3_nt: TGTGCCAGCAGCCCCCAAGGACTGGTTCGGGAGACCCAGTACTTC

clone_size: .
v_call: TRBV30
j_call: TRBJ1-1
d_call: .
cdr3_aa: CAWSVRAGFAEAFF
cdr3_nt: TGTGCCTGGAGTGTACGAGCGGGGTTCGCTGAAGCTTTCTTT

clone_size: few
v_call: TRBV5-1
j_call: TRBJ1-1
d_call: .
cdr3_aa: CASSLEGGNTEAFF
cdr3_nt: TGCGCCAGCAGCTTGGAGGGGGGAAACACTGAAGCTTTCTTT

clone_size: once
v_call: TRBV4-2
j_call: TRBJ2-2
d_call: TRBD1
cdr3_aa: CASSQTIVRDRGLNTGELFF
cdr3_nt: TGTGCCAGCAGCCAAACGATCGTCCGGGACAGGGGACTGAACACCGGGGAGCTGTTTTTT

clone_size: .
v_call: TRBV5-1
j_call: TRBJ2-5
d_call: .
cdr3_aa: CASSLRGVEETQYF
cdr3_nt: TGCGCCAGCAGCTTGAGAGGGGTTGAGGAGACCCAGTACTTC

clone_size: .
v_call: TRBV4-3
j_call: TRBJ2-3
d_call: TRBD2
cdr3_aa: CASSLGLAGGDTQYF
cdr3_nt: TGCGCCAGCAGCCTGGGACTAGCGGGAGGAGATACGCAGTATTTT

clone_size: .
v_call: TRBV5-4
j_call: TRBJ2-1
d_call: TRBD2
cdr3_aa: CASSFPSGGPSEQFF
cdr3_nt: TGTGCCAGCAGCTTCCCTAGCGGGGGGCCTAGTGAGCAGTTCTTC

clone_size: .
v_call: TRBV25-1
j_call: TRBJ2-7
d_call: .
cdr3_aa: CASSGNSYEQYF
cdr3_nt: TGTGCCAGCAGCGGGAACTCCTACGAGCAGTACTTC

clone_size: few
v_call: TRBV6-6
j_call: TRBJ2-7
d_call: TRBD2
cdr3_aa: CASSYSGTRNEQYF
cdr3_nt: TGTGCCAGCAGTTACTCCGGGACTAGGAACGAGCAGTACTTC

clone_size: .
v_call: TRBV7-6
j_call: TRBJ2-1
d_call: TRBD1
cdr3_aa: CASSLATGSVDEQFF
cdr3_nt: TGTGCCAGCAGTCTCGCGACAGGGTCAGTCGATGAGCAGTTCTTC

clone_size: .
v_call: TRBV13
j_call: TRBJ1-6
d_call: .
cdr3_aa: CASSLGLSPLHF
cdr3_nt: TGTGCCAGCAGCTTAGGCCTGTCACCCCTCCACTTT

clone_size: .
v_call: TRBV18
j_call: TRBJ2-1
d_call: .
cdr3_aa: CASSPLADEQFF
cdr3_nt: TGTGCCAGCTCACCCCTGGCAGATGAGCAGTTCTTC

clone_size: .
v_call: TRBV6-6
j_call: TRBJ1-2
d_call: .
cdr3_aa: CASSTPSQANYGYTF
cdr3_nt: TGTGCCAGCAGTACTCCAAGTCAGGCGAACTATGGCTACACCTTC

clone_size: .
v_call: TRBV5-1
j_call: TRBJ1-1
d_call: .
cdr3_aa: CASSHKGENTEAFF
cdr3_nt: TGCGCCAGCAGCCACAAGGGAGAGAACACTGAAGCTTTCTTT

clone_size: .
v_call: TRBV5-1
j_call: TRBJ2-3
d_call: .
cdr3_aa: CASSKNPGPRFSTDTQYF
cdr3_nt: TGCGCCAGCAGCAAAAACCCGGGGCCTCGATTTAGCACAGATACGCAGTATTTT

clone_size: many
v_call: TRBV7-9
j_call: TRBJ1-2
d_call: .
cdr3_aa: CASSFVSTDRRGYTF
cdr3_nt: TGTGCCAGCAGCTTCGTGAGTACAGATCGGCGGGGCTACACCTTC

clone_size: .
v_call: TRBV7-2
j_call: TRBJ2-1
d_call: TRBD2
cdr3_aa: CASSSLSGRALYNEQFF
cdr3_nt: TGTGCCAGCAGCTCCCTTAGCGGGAGGGCCCTCTACAATGAGCAGTTCTTC

clone_size: .
v_call: TRBV7-3
j_call: TRBJ2-2
d_call: .
cdr3_aa: CASSAYDRTGELFF
cdr3_nt: TGTGCCAGCAGCGCTTACGACAGGACCGGGGAGCTGTTTTTT

clone_size: .
v_call: TRBV30
j_call: TRBJ2-5
d_call: .
cdr3_aa: CAWRDWETQYF
cdr3_nt: TGTGCCTGGAGGGATTGGGAGACCCAGTACTTC

clone_size: .
v_call: TRBV30
j_call: TRBJ1-3
d_call: .
cdr3_aa: CAWSVSGNTIYF
cdr3_nt: TGTGCCTGGAGTGTATCCGGAAACACCATATATTTT

clone_size: .
v_call: TRBV6-1
j_call: TRBJ2-1
d_call: .
cdr3_aa: CASSDGTFNEQFF
cdr3_nt: TGTGCCAGCAGTGACGGGACTTTCAATGAGCAGTTCTTC

clone_size: .
v_call: TRBV11-2
j_call: TRBJ2-1
d_call: TRBD2
cdr3_aa: CASSYGLADGNEQFF
cdr3_nt: TGTGCCAGCAGCTATGGACTAGCGGACGGCAATGAGCAGTTCTTC

clone_size: many
v_call: TRBV6-5
j_call: TRBJ2-4
d_call: .
cdr3_aa: CASSPDSIAKNIQYF
cdr3_nt: TGTGCCAGCAGCCCAGACAGTATAGCCAAAAACATTCAGTACTTC

clone_size: .
v_call: TRBV10-3
j_call: TRBJ1-6
d_call: TRBD1
cdr3_aa: CAISESGDRGGSPLHF
cdr3_nt: TGTGCCATCAGTGAGTCAGGGGACAGGGGTGGTTCACCCCTCCACTTT

clone_size: .
v_call: TRBV5-4
j_call: TRBJ2-3
d_call: .
cdr3_aa: CASSLSGATDTQYF
cdr3_nt: TGTGCCAGCAGCTTATCGGGAGCGACAGATACGCAGTATTTT

clone_size: .
v_call: TRBV18
j_call: TRBJ2-7
d_call: TRBD2
cdr3_aa: CASSGAGAQYEQYF
cdr3_nt: TGTGCCAGCTCAGGAGCGGGAGCGCAATACGAGCAGTACTTC

clone_size: few
v_call: TRBV25-1
j_call: TRBJ1-1
d_call: .
cdr3_aa: CASRKGGGAFF
cdr3_nt: TGTGCCAGCAGGAAAGGGGGTGGAGCTTTCTTT

clone_size: .
v_call: TRBV6-1
j_call: TRBJ2-1
d_call: TRBD2
cdr3_aa: CASSEAKAGGKREQFF
cdr3_nt: TGTGCCAGCAGTGAAGCAAAGGCGGGAGGGAAGCGCGAGCAGTTCTTC